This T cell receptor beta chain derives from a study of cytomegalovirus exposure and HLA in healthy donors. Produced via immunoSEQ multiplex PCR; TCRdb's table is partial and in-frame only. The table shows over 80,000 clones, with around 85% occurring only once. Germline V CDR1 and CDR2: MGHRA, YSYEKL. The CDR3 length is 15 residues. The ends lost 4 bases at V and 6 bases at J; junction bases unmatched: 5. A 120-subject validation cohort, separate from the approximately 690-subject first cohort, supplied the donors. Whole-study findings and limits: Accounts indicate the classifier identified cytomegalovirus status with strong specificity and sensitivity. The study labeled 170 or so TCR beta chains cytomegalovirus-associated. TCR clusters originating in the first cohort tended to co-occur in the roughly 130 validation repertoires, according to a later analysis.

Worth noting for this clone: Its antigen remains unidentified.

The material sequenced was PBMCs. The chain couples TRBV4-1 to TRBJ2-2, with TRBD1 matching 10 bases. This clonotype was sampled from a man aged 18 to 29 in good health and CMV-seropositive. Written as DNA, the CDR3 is TGCGCCAGCAGCCTATTCGGACAGGGGGCCGGGGAGCTGTTTTTT. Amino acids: CASSLFGQGAGELFF.